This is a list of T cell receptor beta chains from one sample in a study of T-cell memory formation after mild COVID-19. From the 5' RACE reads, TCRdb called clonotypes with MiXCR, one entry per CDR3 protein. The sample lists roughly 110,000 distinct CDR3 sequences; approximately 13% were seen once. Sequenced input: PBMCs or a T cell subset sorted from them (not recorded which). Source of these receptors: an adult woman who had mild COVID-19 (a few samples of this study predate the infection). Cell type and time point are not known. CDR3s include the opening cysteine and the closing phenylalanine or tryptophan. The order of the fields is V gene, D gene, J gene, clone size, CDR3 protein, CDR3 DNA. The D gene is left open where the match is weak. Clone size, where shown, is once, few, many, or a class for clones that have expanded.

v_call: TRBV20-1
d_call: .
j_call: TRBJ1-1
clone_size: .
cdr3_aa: CSARDLPDRNTEAFF
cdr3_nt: TGCAGTGCTAGAGATCTCCCGGACAGAAACACTGAAGCTTTCTTT

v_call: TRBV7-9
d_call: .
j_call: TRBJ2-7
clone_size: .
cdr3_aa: CASSPERGYEQYF
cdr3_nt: TGTGCCAGCAGCCCCGAACGAGGCTACGAGCAGTACTTC

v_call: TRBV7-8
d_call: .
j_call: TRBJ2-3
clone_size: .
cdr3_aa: CASNPWGRETDTQYF
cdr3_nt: TGTGCCAGCAACCCCTGGGGCAGAGAAACAGATACGCAGTATTTT

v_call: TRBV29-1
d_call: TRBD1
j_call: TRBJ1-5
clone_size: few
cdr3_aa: CSVLGQGDQPQHF
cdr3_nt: TGCAGCGTTCTGGGGCAGGGGGATCAGCCCCAGCATTTT

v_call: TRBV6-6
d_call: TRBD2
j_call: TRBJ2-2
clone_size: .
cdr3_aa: CASSAGTSFLPGELFF
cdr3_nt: TGTGCCAGCAGTGCCGGGACTAGCTTTCTTCCCGGGGAGCTGTTTTTT

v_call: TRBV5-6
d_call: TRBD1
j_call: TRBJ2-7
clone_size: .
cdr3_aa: CASSFRDRAEQYF
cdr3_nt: TGTGCCAGCAGCTTCCGGGACAGGGCCGAGCAGTACTTC

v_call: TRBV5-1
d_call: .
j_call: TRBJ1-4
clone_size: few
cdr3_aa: CASSYLAGDFEKLFF
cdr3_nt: TGCGCCAGCAGCTACCTGGCAGGGGATTTTGAAAAACTGTTTTTT

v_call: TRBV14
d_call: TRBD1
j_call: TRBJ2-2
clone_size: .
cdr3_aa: CASSPTGTENTGELFF
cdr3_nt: TGTGCCAGCAGCCCAACCGGGACAGAGAACACCGGGGAGCTGTTTTTT

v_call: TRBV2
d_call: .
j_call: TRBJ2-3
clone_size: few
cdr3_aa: CASSYAGATDTQYF
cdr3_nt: TGTGCCAGCAGTTACGCGGGGGCAACAGATACGCAGTATTTT

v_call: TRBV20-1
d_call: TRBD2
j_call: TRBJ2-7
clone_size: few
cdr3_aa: CSARGDYYEQYF
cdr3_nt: TGCAGTGCTAGGGGGGACTATTACGAGCAGTACTTC

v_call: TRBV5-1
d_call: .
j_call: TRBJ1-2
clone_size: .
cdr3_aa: CASSLEAGHYGYTF
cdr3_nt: TGCGCCAGCAGCTTGGAGGCAGGGCACTATGGCTACACCTTC

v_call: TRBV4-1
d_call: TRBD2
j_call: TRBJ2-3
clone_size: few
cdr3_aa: CASSQEPLAGVLADTQYF
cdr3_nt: TGCGCCAGCAGCCAAGAACCCCTCGCGGGGGTGTTGGCAGATACGCAGTATTTT

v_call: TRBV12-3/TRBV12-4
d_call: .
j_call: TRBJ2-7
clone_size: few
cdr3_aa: CASSPAVYEQYF
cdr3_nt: TGTGCCAGCAGTCCCGCTGTGTACGAGCAGTACTTC

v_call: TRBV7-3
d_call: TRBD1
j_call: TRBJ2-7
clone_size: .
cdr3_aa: CASSPTGVSYEQYF
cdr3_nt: TGTGCCAGCAGCCCCACAGGGGTGTCCTACGAGCAGTACTTC

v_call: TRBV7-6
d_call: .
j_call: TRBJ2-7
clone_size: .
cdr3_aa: CASSLEYTGEQYF
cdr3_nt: TGTGCCAGCAGCTTAGAGTACACCGGCGAGCAGTACTTC

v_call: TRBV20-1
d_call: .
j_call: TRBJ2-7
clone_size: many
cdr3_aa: CSARDLGGRTYEQYF
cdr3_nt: TGCAGTGCTAGAGATTTAGGTGGCAGGACCTACGAGCAGTACTTC

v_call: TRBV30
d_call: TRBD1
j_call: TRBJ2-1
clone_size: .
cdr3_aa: CARRGLGQVHEQFF
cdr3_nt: TGTGCCCGTAGGGGGCTAGGTCAGGTCCATGAGCAGTTCTTC

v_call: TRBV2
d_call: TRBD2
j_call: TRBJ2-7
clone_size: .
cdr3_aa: CASSAAGGSYEQYF
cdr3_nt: TGTGCCAGCAGCGCCGCGGGAGGCTCCTACGAGCAGTACTTC

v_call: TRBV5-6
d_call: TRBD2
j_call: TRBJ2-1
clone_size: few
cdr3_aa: CASSLAPGQVGLAGYREQFF
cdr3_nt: TGTGCCAGCAGCTTGGCCCCGGGACAGGTAGGACTAGCGGGATATCGAGAGCAGTTCTTC

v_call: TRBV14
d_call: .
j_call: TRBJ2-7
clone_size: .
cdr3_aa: CASSQDSLSYEQYF
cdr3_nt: TGTGCCAGCAGCCAAGACTCTCTCTCCTACGAGCAGTACTTC

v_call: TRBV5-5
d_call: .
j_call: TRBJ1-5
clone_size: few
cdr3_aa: CASSLNGDSNQPQHF
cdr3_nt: TGTGCCAGCAGCTTGAATGGGGATAGCAATCAGCCCCAGCATTTT

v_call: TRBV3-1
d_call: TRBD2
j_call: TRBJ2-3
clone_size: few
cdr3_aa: CASSPGLAGLLDTQYF
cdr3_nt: TGTGCCAGCAGTCCGGGACTAGCGGGCCTTCTGGATACGCAGTATTTT

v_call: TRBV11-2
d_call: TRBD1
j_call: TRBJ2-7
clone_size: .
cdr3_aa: CASSLDRPTGAGYEQYF
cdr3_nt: TGTGCCAGCAGCTTAGATCGCCCGACAGGGGCCGGTTACGAGCAGTACTTC

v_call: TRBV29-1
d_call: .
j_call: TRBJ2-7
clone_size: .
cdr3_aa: CSVELLGSSSYEQYF
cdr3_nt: TGCAGCGTTGAGCTACTCGGGAGTAGCTCCTACGAGCAGTACTTC

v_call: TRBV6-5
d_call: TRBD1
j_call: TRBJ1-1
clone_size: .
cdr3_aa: CASRTRGTENTEAFF
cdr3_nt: TGTGCCAGCAGGACTCGGGGGACAGAGAACACTGAAGCTTTCTTT

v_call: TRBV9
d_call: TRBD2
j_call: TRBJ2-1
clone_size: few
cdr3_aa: CASSARRRTSGNNEQFF
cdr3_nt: TGTGCCAGCAGCGCGAGGCGCAGGACTAGCGGAAACAATGAGCAGTTCTTC

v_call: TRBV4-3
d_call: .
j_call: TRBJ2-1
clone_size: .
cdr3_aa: CASSQDLGSSYNEQFF
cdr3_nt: TGCGCCAGCAGCCAAGATCTGGGGAGCTCCTACAATGAGCAGTTCTTC

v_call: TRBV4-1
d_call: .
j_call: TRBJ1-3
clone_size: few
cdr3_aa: CASSQGVRTPRSGNTIYF
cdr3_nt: TGCGCCAGCAGCCAAGGGGTACGGACACCTCGCTCTGGAAACACCATATATTTT

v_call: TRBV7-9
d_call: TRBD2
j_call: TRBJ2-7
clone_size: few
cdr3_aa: CASSSGLASSYEQYF
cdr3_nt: TGTGCCAGCAGTTCGGGACTAGCTAGCTCCTACGAGCAGTACTTC

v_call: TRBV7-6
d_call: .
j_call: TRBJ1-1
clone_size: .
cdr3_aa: CASSLSPGNPMNTEAFF
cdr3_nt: TGTGCCAGCAGCTTATCCCCCGGAAACCCCATGAACACTGAAGCTTTCTTT

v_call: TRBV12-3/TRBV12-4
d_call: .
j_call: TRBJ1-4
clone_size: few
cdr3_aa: CASSLAARATNEKLFF
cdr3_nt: TGTGCCAGCAGTTTAGCGGCCAGGGCTACTAATGAAAAACTGTTTTTT

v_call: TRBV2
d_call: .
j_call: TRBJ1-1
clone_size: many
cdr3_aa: CASLGYTGPGTEAFF
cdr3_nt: TGTGCCAGCTTGGGATATACAGGTCCGGGTACTGAAGCTTTCTTT

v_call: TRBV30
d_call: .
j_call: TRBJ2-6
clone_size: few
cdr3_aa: CAWGLGAGANVLTF
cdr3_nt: TGTGCCTGGGGATTGGGGGCTGGGGCCAACGTCCTGACTTTC

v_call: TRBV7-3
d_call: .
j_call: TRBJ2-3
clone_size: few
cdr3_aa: CASSSLPGTGNTDTQYF
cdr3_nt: TGTGCCAGCAGCTCACTCCCCGGGACTGGAAACACAGATACGCAGTATTTT

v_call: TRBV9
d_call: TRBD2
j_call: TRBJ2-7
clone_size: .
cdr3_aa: CASSSGLAGEGEQYF
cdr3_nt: TGTGCCAGCAGCTCTGGACTAGCGGGAGAGGGTGAGCAGTACTTC

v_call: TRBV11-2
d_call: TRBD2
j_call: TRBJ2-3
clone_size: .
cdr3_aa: CASSLLASGYTDTQYF
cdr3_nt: TGTGCCAGCAGCTTACTGGCTAGCGGATACACAGATACGCAGTATTTT

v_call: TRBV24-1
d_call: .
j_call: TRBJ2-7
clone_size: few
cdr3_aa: CATSDKPKSGSYEQYF
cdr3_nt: TGTGCCACCAGTGATAAGCCGAAGAGCGGAAGCTACGAGCAGTACTTC

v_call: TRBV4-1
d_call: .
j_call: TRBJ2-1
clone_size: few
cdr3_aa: CASSHPRLGPNNEQFF
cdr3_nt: TGCGCCAGCAGCCACCCGAGGTTGGGACCTAACAATGAGCAGTTCTTC

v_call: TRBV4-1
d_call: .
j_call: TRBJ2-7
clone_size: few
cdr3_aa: CASSQDPGVDEQYF
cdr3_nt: TGCGCCAGCAGCCAGGACCCAGGGGTCGACGAGCAGTACTTC

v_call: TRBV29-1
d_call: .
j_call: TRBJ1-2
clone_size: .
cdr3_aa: CSVEDRRVNYGYTF
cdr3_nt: TGCAGCGTTGAAGATCGTAGGGTTAACTATGGCTACACCTTC

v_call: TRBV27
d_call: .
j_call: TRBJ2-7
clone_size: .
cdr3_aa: CASSWQGPGGEQYF
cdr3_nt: TGTGCCAGCAGTTGGCAGGGCCCTGGCGGGGAGCAGTACTTC

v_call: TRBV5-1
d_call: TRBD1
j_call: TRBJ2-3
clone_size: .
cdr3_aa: CASSPQDRVGADTQYF
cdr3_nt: TGCGCCAGCAGCCCCCAGGACAGGGTGGGTGCAGATACGCAGTATTTT

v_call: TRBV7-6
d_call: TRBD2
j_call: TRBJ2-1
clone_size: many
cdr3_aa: CASSLVPAGGSYNEQFF
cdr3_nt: TGTGCCAGCAGCTTAGTCCCAGCGGGGGGCTCCTACAATGAGCAGTTCTTC

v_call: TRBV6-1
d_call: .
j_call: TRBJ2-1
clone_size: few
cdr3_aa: CASSENPVGDEQFF
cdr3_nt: TGTGCCAGCAGTGAAAACCCAGTTGGGGACGAGCAGTTCTTC

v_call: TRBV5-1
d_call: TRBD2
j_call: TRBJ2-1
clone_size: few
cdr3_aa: CASSLALGTSGGPSGSYNEQFF
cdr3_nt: TGCGCCAGCAGCTTGGCCCTCGGGACTAGCGGGGGTCCATCGGGTTCCTACAATGAGCAGTTCTTC

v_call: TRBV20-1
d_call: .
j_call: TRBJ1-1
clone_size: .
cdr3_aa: CLLRLHTEAFF
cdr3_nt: TGCCTTCTCCGGTTGCACACTGAAGCTTTCTTT

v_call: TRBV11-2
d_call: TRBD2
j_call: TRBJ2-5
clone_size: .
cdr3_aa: CASSLDALAGSVGETQYF
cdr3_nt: TGTGCCAGCAGCTTAGATGCACTAGCGGGTTCCGTTGGGGAGACCCAGTACTTC

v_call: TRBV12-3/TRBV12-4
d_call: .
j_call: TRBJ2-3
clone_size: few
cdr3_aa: CASSFHLAGDTQYF
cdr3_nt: TGTGCCAGCAGTTTCCACCTCGCGGGGGATACGCAGTATTTT

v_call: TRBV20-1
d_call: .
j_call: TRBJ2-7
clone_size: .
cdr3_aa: CSARVRSSYEQYF
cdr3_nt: TGCAGTGCTAGAGTACGGTCCTCCTACGAGCAGTACTTC

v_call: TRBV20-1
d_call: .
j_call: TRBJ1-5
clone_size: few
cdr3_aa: CSVGAAAQPQHF
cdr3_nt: TGCAGTGTCGGGGCGGCGGCTCAGCCCCAGCATTTT

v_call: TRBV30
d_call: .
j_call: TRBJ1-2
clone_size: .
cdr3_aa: CAWSYVLYYGYTF
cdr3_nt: TGTGCCTGGAGTTACGTCCTCTACTATGGCTACACCTTC

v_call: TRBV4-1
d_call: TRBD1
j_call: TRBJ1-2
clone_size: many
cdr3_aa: CASSPSSQGGLYGYTF
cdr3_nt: TGCGCCAGCAGCCCCTCGTCCCAGGGGGGACTCTATGGCTACACCTTC

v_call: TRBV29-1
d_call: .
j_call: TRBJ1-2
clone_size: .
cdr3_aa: CSATETNYGYTF
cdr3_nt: TGCAGCGCGACAGAGACTAACTATGGCTACACCTTC

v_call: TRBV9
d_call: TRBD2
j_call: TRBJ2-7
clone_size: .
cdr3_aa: CASSPGLAAGYEQYF
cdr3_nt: TGTGCCAGCAGCCCGGGACTAGCGGCTGGATACGAGCAGTACTTC